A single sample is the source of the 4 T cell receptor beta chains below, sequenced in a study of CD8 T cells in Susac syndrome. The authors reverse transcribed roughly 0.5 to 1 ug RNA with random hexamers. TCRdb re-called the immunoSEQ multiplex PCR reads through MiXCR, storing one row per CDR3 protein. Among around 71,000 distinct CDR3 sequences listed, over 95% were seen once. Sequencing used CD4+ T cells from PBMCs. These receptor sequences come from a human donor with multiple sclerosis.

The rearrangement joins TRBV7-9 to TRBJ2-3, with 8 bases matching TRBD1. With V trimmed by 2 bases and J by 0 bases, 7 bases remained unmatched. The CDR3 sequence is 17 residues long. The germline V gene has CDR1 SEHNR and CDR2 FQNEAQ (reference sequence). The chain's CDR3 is CASSLPTGETSTDTQYF. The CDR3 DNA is TGTGCCAGCAGCTTACCGACAGGGGAGACTAGCACAGATACGCAGTATTTT.

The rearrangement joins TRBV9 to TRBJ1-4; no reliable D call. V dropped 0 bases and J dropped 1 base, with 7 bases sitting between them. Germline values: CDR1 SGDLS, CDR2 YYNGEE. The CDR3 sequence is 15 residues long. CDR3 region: CASSVDRGTNEKLFF. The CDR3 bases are TGTGCCAGCAGCGTAGACCGGGGAACTAATGAAAAACTGTTTTTT.

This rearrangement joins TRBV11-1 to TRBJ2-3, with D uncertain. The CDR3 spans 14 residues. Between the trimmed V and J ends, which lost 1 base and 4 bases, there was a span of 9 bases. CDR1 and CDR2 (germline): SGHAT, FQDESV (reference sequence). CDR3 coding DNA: TGTGCCAGCAGCTTAGGACTGGCGGCAGATACGCAGTATTTT. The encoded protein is CASSLGLAADTQYF. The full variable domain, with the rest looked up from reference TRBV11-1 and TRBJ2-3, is EAEVAQSPRYKITEKSQAVAFWCDPISGHATLYWYRQILGQGPELLVQFQDESVVDDSQLPKDRFSAERLKGVDSTLKIQPAELGDSAMYLCASSLGLAADTQYFGPGTRLTVL.

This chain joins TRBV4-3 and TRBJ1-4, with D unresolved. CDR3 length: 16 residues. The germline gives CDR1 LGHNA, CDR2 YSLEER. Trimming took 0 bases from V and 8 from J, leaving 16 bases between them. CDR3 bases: TGCGCCAGCAGCCAAGATTCCCGCCGGTTGGGCGAAAAACTGTTTTTT. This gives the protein CASSQDSRRLGEKLFF.